The 20 T cell receptor beta chains given below trace back to one sample, sequenced in a study of T cell responses to AZD1222 COVID-19 vaccine (dated by TCRdb to about 2021). The time point label here, explained by the study, means: about 28 days (+/-7) after the second vaccine dose. The library came from the immunoSEQ multiplex PCR assay. TCRdb mirrors the immuneACCESS table, restricted to in-frame sequences. Some clones are absent from its copies; in checked studies, under half trace to an unresolved V gene, and the reason for the others is unknown. Here the sample has about 56,000 clones; about 86% occur a single time. The biggest ten clones account for 6.9% of the sample. The source was peripheral blood, collected 28 days after the second AZD1222 dose. Every receptor here comes from an adult who received the AZD1222 COVID-19 vaccine.

This clone has just a few counts. The chain has TRBV5-4 and TRBJ1-2, with unresolved D. The V end lost 3 bases, the J end lost 4 bases, and 13 bases lay between the germline ends. CDR1 is SGHNT, CDR2 YYREEE, per germline (reference sequence). This CDR3 region has 14 residues. The CDR3 loop reads CASSSKGLLYGYTF. CDR3 coding DNA: TGTGCCAGCAGCTCCAAAGGACTTCTCTATGGCTACACCTTC.

The chain carries TRBV5-1 and TRBJ2-1; TRBD1 matches at 10 bases. Trimming removed 3 bases from V and 6 bases from J; junction bases left unmatched: 6. This CDR3 is built from 15 residues. Germline V gene sequence: CDR1 SGHRS, CDR2 YFSETQ. The CDR3 reads CASSSGQGYFNEQFF. The CDR3 coding sequence is TGCGCCAGCAGCTCGGGACAGGGGTATTTCAATGAGCAGTTCTTC.

The chain employs TRBV4-1 and TRBJ1-2, with D perhaps matching TRBD1 (6 bases). Germline-derived CDR1 and CDR2 are MGHRA and YSYEKL. The germline V and J ends were trimmed by 0 bases and 4 bases, with 12 bases remaining between them. The CDR3 spans 15 residues. The CDR3 here is CASSQESGQFYGYTF. Here the CDR3 DNA reads TGCGCCAGCAGCCAAGAGTCGGGACAATTCTATGGCTACACCTTC.

This rearrangement joins TRBV28 to TRBJ1-6, with D uncertain. This CDR3 region has 13 residues. Trimming took off 5 bases at V and 7 bases at J, with 9 bases between the two ends. Germline V gives CDR1 MDHEN, CDR2 SYDVKM. CDR3 sequence (DNA): TGTGCCAGCAGTCCGACACAAAATTCACCCCTCCACTTT. It is translated as CASSPTQNSPLHF.

This chain joins TRBV28 and TRBJ1-2, with D unclear. The CDR3 runs 11 residues. V was clipped by 5 bases and J by 5 bases, with 6 bases between them. CDR1 MDHEN and CDR2 SYDVKM come from the germline V gene. In nucleotides, the CDR3 is TGTGCCAGCAGTGCTCAGTATGGCTACACCTTC. This codes for CASSAQYGYTF.

This sequence joins TRBV7-2 and TRBJ1-3; D not certain. The CDR3 runs to 13 residues. The V gene's germline CDR1 is SGHTA and CDR2 FQGNSA. V lost 0 bases and J lost 3, with 3 bases in between. The CDR3 DNA reads TGTGCCAGCAGCTTAGCACATGGAAACACCATATATTTT. Its translation: CASSLAHGNTIYF.

The chain links TRBV7-3 to TRBJ2-3, with D perhaps TRBD2 (5 bases). CDR3 size: 13 residues. Germline CDR1 reads SGHTA; CDR2 reads FQGTGA. Deletions cut 5 bases from V and 2 bases from J, with 8 bases between. The CDR3 DNA sequence: TGTGCCAGCAGCGGAGGAGTCACAGATACGCAGTATTTT. Its protein is CASSGGVTDTQYF. The complete variable domain, with remaining parts taken from reference TRBV7-3 and TRBJ2-3, reads GAGVSQTPSNKVTEKGKYVELRCDPISGHTALYWYRQSLGQGPEFLIYFQGTGAADDSGLPNDRFFAVRPEGSVSTLKIQRTERGDSAVYLCASSGGVTDTQYFGPGTRLTVL.

The chain has TRBV10-3 and TRBJ2-1; D might be TRBD2 (5 bases). Trimming removed 6 bases at V and 2 bases at J, with 8 bases between. This CDR3 is 13 amino acids long. From germline, CDR1 is ENHRY and CDR2 SYGVKD. CDR3 sequence: CAIRLDPYNEQFF. The CDR3 bases are TGTGCCATCAGACTAGATCCCTACAATGAGCAGTTCTTC.

This chain connects TRBV7-2 to TRBJ2-2; tentative D call: TRBD1 (6 bases). Per the germline V gene, CDR1 is SGHTA and CDR2 is FQGNSA. The CDR3 runs 13 residues. V was trimmed by 5 bases and J by 5 bases, leaving 9 bases between them. This chain's CDR3 is CASSTQGTGELFF. The CDR3, as DNA: TGTGCCAGCAGCACACAGGGAACCGGGGAGCTGTTTTTT.

The CDR3 spells CASTVGAGGDQPQHF. Written as DNA, the CDR3 is TGTGCCAGCACCGTGGGGGCAGGGGGAGATCAGCCCCAGCATTTT. V usage is TRBV9 and J usage is TRBJ1-5, with TRBD1 matching over 7 bases. The V and J ends lost 6 bases and 5 bases, in that order; junction bases with no gene match: 11. The germline gives CDR1 SGDLS, CDR2 YYNGEE. CDR3 size: 15 residues.

The V call is TRBV30, the J call TRBJ1-2; D remains unclear. The CDR3 is made up of 9 amino acids. Germline lookup yields CDR1 GTSNPN and CDR2 SVGIG (reference sequence). Trimming took 7 bases from V and 7 from J, leaving 7 bases between them. The DNA for the CDR3 is TGTGCCTCGGGTAGTGGCTACACCTTC. As protein: CASGSGYTF.

This clone was recorded once. The rearrangement uses TRBV7-9 and TRBJ1-5; D not resolved. Germline V gene lookup returns CDR1 SEHNR and CDR2 FQNEAQ (reference sequence). The ends were cut back, 2 bases at V and 1 base at J, with 6 bases in the middle. The CDR3 covers 14 residues. CDR3 DNA sequence: TGTGCCAGCAGCTTAATGGACAGCAATCAGCCCCAGCATTTT. This codes for CASSLMDSNQPQHF. The complete variable domain, with remaining parts taken from reference TRBV7-9 and TRBJ1-5, reads DTGVSQNPRHKITKRGQNVTFRCDPISEHNRLYWYRQTLGQGPEFLTYFQNEAQLEKSRLLSDRFSAERPKGSFSTLEIQRTEQGDSAMYLCASSLMDSNQPQHFGDGTRLSIL.

The chain combines TRBV15 with TRBJ1-5; 7 bases line up with TRBD1. CDR1 and CDR2 (germline): LNHNV, YYDKDF (reference sequence). The CDR3 loop spans 16 amino acids. Trimming at V came to 1 base and at J to 7 bases, leaving 10 bases not matched to a gene. CDR3 sequence reads: CATSRGIGTARQPQHF. Here the CDR3 DNA reads TGTGCCACCAGCAGAGGCATTGGGACAGCAAGGCAGCCCCAGCATTTT.

This rearrangement joins TRBV10-3 to TRBJ2-7; 9 bases agree with TRBD1. This CDR3 comprises 13 residues. V gave up 10 bases and J gave up 6 bases; unmatched junction bases: 10. The germline gives CDR1 ENHRY, CDR2 SYGVKD. CDR3 in DNA: TGTGCCACTACCCGGGACAGGGAAGGCGAGCAGTACTTC. Its protein is CATTRDREGEQYF.

The chain couples TRBV7-9 to TRBJ1-3, with D unresolved. This CDR3 region has 15 residues. The germline V gene encodes CDR1 SEHNR and CDR2 FQNEAQ (reference sequence). V gave up 6 bases and J gave up 4 bases, with 16 bases separating them. CDR3: CASSLQGVGGNTIYF. The CDR3 nucleotides are TGTGCCAGCAGTCTACAAGGAGTGGGCGGAAACACCATATATTTT.

The chain joins TRBV12-3 or TRBV12-4 to TRBJ1-5; D gene ambiguous. The CDR3 contains 13 residues. The V end was cut by 6 bases, the J end by 1 base, with 7 bases between. CDR3 in DNA: TGTGCCAGCAGCCGGGCCAGCAATCAGCCCCAGCATTTT. Translation: CASSRASNQPQHF.

V usage is TRBV4-2 and J usage is TRBJ1-1, with D possibly matching TRBD1 (5 bases). CDR1 and CDR2 from the germline V gene are LGHNA and YNFKEQ. The CDR3 length is 12 residues. Trimming cost V 8 bases and J 5 bases, with 12 bases left between them. The CDR3 is CASGGVATEAFF. Written as DNA, the CDR3 is TGTGCCAGCGGAGGGGTGGCGACTGAAGCTTTCTTT.

The chain has TRBV28 and TRBJ1-1; 7 nucleotides agree with TRBD1. V lost 7 bases to trimming and J lost 1 base; unmatched junction nucleotides: 6. Germline V gene sequence: CDR1 MDHEN, CDR2 SYDVKM. The CDR3 is 14 amino acids. CDR3 protein: CASTVGQQNTEAFF. CDR3 DNA: TGTGCCAGCACTGTGGGACAGCAGAACACTGAAGCTTTCTTT.

In this sample, this clone is medium-sized. The chain is built from TRBV4-2 and TRBJ1-2, with no clear D. Trimming pared 0 bases from V and 2 bases from J, leaving 7 bases between. CDR3 size: 14 residues. Germline V gives CDR1 LGHNA, CDR2 YNFKEQ. CDR3 loop: CASSQEETNYGYTF. For the CDR3, the DNA is TGTGCCAGCAGCCAAGAGGAAACCAACTATGGCTACACCTTC.

A single count supports this clone. The chain combines TRBV15 with TRBJ2-1; either TRBD1 or TRBD2 may supply D (5 bases each). Trimming took 0 bases from V and 2 from J, leaving 17 bases between them. This CDR3 comprises 18 residues. CDR1 LNHNV and CDR2 YYDKDF come from the germline V gene (reference sequence). In nucleotides, the CDR3 is TGTGCCACCAGCAGAGATAACCGGGAAGGGGTTCCCTACAATGAGCAGTTCTTC. This encodes CATSRDNREGVPYNEQFF.